This is a list of T cell receptor beta chains from one sample in a study of CD8+ T cells in alopecia areata. Profiling relied on immunoSEQ multiplex PCR, and the TCRdb table lists in-frame clones only, not all of them. The sample has fewer than 110,000 clones, over 75% seen once. The sample here was CD8+ T cells sorted from blood, taken at roughly week 30, from a patient treated with tofacitinib. The receptors here all came from a human donor with alopecia areata. Each CDR3 is given with its conserved first and last residue. A D gene is named only where the DNA matches it firmly.

D: TRBD2
V: TRBV6-5
CDR3: CASSYLPSGGQETQYF

D: -
V: TRBV30
CDR3: CAWSIGVMNTEAFF

D: -
V: TRBV27
CDR3: CASSPIRFGANVLTF

D: -
V: TRBV27
CDR3: CASSLLGHLNTEAFF

D: -
V: TRBV7-9
CDR3: CASSVDEKLFF

D: TRBD1
V: TRBV11-2
CDR3: CASSLGQGVDEQYF

D: TRBD1
V: TRBV15
CDR3: CATSLDRGANEQYF

D: -
V: TRBV4-1
CDR3: CASSQGDQGNQPQHF

D: TRBD2
V: TRBV13
CDR3: CASSTGLAGSYEQYF

D: -
V: TRBV27
CDR3: CASSYATGEGRGTQYF

D: -
V: TRBV7-8
CDR3: CASSKDYAYEQYF

D: -
V: TRBV9
CDR3: CASSVSGVESTEAFF

D: -
V: TRBV27
CDR3: CASTFSGANVLTF